The 15 T cell receptor beta chains below were found in one sample sequenced in a study of tissue T cells after allogeneic stem cell transplantation. Time point reported: mouse harvest day 14 after allogeneic transplant. Tail vein injection delivered 10^7 T-cell-depleted bone marrow cells and 10^6 splenic CD5+ T cells. Profiling relied on immunoSEQ multiplex PCR, and the TCRdb table lists in-frame clones only, not all of them. Here the sample spans about 6,000 clones, over 45% being singletons. Sequenced: gut tissue. These receptors were collected from a female BALB/c mouse given C57BL/6 T cells with graft-versus-host disease after an allogeneic hematopoietic cell transplant.

This clone was detected only a few times. Genes and germline are mouse. The read terminates 1 residue ahead of where the CDR3 ends, so the germline J gene completes it. The rearrangement joins TRBV26 to TRBJ2-7; 9 nucleotides agree with TRBD2. CDR3 length: 14 residues. Trimming at V came to 4 bases and at J to 0 bases, leaving 1 base not matched to a gene. Germline values: CDR1 KGHPV, CDR2 FQNQEV (reference sequence). CDR3 amino acids: CASSRLGDSYEQYF. The sequenced CDR3 bases are TGTGCCAGCAGTCGACTGGGGGACTCCTATGAACAGTAC.

Concerning this clone itself: The germline and genes are mouse ones. CDR3: CASSLSNNYAEQFF. CDR3 DNA, as far as it was read: TGTGCCAGCAGTCTGTCGAATAACTATGCTGAGCAGTTC. V and J are TRBV26 and TRBJ2-1; D call uncertain. The sequenced fragment ends 1 residue before the CDR3 boundary, so the rest is inferred from the germline J gene. The CDR3 runs 14 residues. With 0 bases removed from V and 0 bases from J, the gap between germline ends came to 3 bases. Germline V lookup: CDR1 KGHPV, CDR2 FQNQEV (reference sequence).

With respect to this clone: Gene names follow the mouse nomenclature. The read terminates 1 residue before the CDR3 end, so the remaining end is supplied by the germline J gene. The chain recombines TRBV19 with TRBJ1-2; 9 nucleotides line up with TRBD1. Trimming removed 4 bases from V and 3 bases from J; junction bases left unmatched: 4. The CDR3 spans 14 residues. Per germline, CDR1 FNHDT and CDR2 SITEND (reference sequence). The CDR3 loop reads CASSATGGDSDYTF. The covered CDR3 bases are TGTGCCAGCAGTGCCACAGGGGGCGACTCCGACTACACC.

In this sample, this clone turned up once. Each gene name is a mouse one. The read is 1 residue too short to cover the CDR3 end, so that end is filled in from the germline J gene. The chain links TRBV13-2 to TRBJ2-5, with D perhaps TRBD1 or TRBD2 (5 bases each). The CDR3 loop spans 14 amino acids. Germline CDR1 and CDR2: NNHNN and SYGAGS (reference sequence). V lost 1 base, J lost 5 bases, and 11 bases lay in between. The CDR3 reads CASGDPGEGDTQYF. Incomplete CDR3 DNA: TGTGCCAGCGGTGATCCGGGGGAAGGAGACACCCAGTAC.

Points on this clone: Gene names are mouse gene names. Distinct nucleotide sequences in the sample also encode this CDR3. CDR3 sequence: CASSPTANTGQLYF. CDR3 bases read: TGTGCCAGCAGTCCGACAGCAAACACCGGGCAGCTCTAC. The chain carries TRBV26 and TRBJ2-2; weak D call: TRBD1 (5 bases). The CDR3 goes on 1 residue after the read ends, and that part is filled in from the germline J gene. The V end lost 4 bases, the J end lost 0 bases, and 6 bases lay between the germline ends. CDR1 is KGHPV and CDR2 is FQNQEV in the germline V gene (reference sequence). The CDR3 is 14 amino acids.

Points on this clone: Mouse germline and gene names are used. The read ends 1 residue before the CDR3 terminus; that terminus is restored from the germline J gene. Distinct nucleotide sequences in the sample also encode this CDR3. V gene TRBV12-1 combines with J gene TRBJ1-3; weak D call: TRBD1 (5 bases). V was clipped by 0 bases and J by 2 bases, with 7 bases between them. CDR1 SGHSN and CDR2 HYEKVE come from the germline V gene. The CDR3 totals 14 residues. CDR3: CASSLGGAGNTLYF. CDR3 DNA (partial): TGTGCCAGCTCTCTCGGGGGGGCTGGAAATACGCTCTAT.

A remark on this clone: Mouse gene names apply. The read terminates 1 residue before the CDR3 end, so the remaining end is supplied by the germline J gene. The rearrangement links TRBV4 to TRBJ1-6, with unresolved D. TRBJ1-6 falls under the ORF class, with uncertain function. This CDR3 comprises 13 residues. Trimming shortened V by 4 bases and J by 0 bases, and 1 base separated the two germline ends. The germline V gene encodes CDR1 LGHDT and CDR2 YNNKQL (reference sequence). The CDR3 loop reads CASSFSYNSPLYF. Incomplete CDR3 DNA: TGTGCCAGCAGCTTTTCCTATAATTCGCCCCTCTAC.

On this clone: Gene names are the mouse ones. The CDR3 goes on 1 residue after the read ends, and that part is filled in from the germline J gene. Other DNA sequences within the sample encode an identical CDR3. The chain combines TRBV26 with TRBJ2-7; 7 nucleotides line up with TRBD1. From germline, CDR1 is KGHPV and CDR2 FQNQEV (reference sequence). V lost 2 bases, J lost 4 bases, and 2 bases stayed unmatched. The CDR3 runs to 13 residues. The CDR3 DNA, read in part, is TGTGCCAGCAGTCTGGCAGGGGGTTATGAACAGTAC. It specifies CASSLAGGYEQY. The whole CDR3 reads CASSLAGGYEQYF. Variable domain in full (rest from reference TRBV26 and TRBJ2-7): NSKVIQTPRYLVKGQGQKAKMRCIPEKGHPVVFWYQQNKNNEFKFLINFQNQEVLQQIDMTEKRFSAECPSNSPCSLEIQSSEAGDSALYLCASSLAGGYEQYFGPGTRLTVL.

In regard to this clone: The gene names given are mouse names. CDR3: CASSGQSSAETLYF. CDR3 DNA (partial): TGTGCCAGCAGTGGACAGTCTAGTGCAGAAACGCTGTAT. The V call is TRBV15, the J call TRBJ2-3, with a possible D match to TRBD1 (6 bases). The read falls 1 residue short of the CDR3 end, and the missing part is taken from the germline J gene. Trimming left V 5 bases short and J 0 bases short, with 9 bases between. CDR1 is SGHND and CDR2 is FRSKSL in the germline V gene. The CDR3 covers 14 residues.

Points on this clone: Mouse gene names and germline throughout. Coverage ceases 1 residue before the CDR3 finishes, and the germline J gene fills in the end. The chain joins TRBV13-3 to TRBJ1-2; a possible D gene is TRBD1 (5 bases). Per the germline V gene, CDR1 is NNHDY and CDR2 is SYVADS. CDR3 length: 13 amino acids. V shed 0 bases and J shed 4 bases, with 7 bases lying between them. The DNA read from the CDR3 is TGTGCCAGCAGTGATGGGGGGGTCTCCGACTACACC. The encoded protein is CASSDGGVSDYT. The CDR3 in its entirety is CASSDGGVSDYTF.

In its sample, this clone was seen a few times. Gene names follow the mouse nomenclature. With the read ending 1 residue before the CDR3 end, the germline J gene is used to fill in that end. The gene calls are TRBV15 and TRBJ2-7, with 7 nucleotides matching TRBD1. CDR3 length: 15 residues. After removal of 2 bases from V and 4 bases from J, the junction contained 8 bases not matched to a gene. The germline CDR1 and CDR2 sequences are SGHND and FRSKSL. The CDR3 here is CASSLPYRGIYEQYF. The CDR3 DNA, read in part, is TGTGCCAGCAGTTTACCCTACAGGGGAATTTATGAACAGTAC.

The table lists this clone with a count of one. Germline and junction disagree at one end, which may indicate a read error. Gene names follow the mouse nomenclature. The CDR3 goes on 1 residue after the read ends, and that part is filled in from the germline J gene. The genes are TRBV13-1 and TRBJ1-6, with D uncertain. TRBJ1-6 is marked as an open reading frame, function uncertain. The CDR3 covers 13 residues. Germline values: CDR1 NSHNY, CDR2 SYGAGN. The CDR3 loop reads CASGERGNSPLYF. The sequenced part of the CDR3 DNA is TGTGCCAGCGGTGAACGGGGTAATTCGCCCCTCTAC.

This clone was counted between two and nine times. Genes and germline come from the mouse. The read ends 1 residue before the CDR3 terminus; that terminus is restored from the germline J gene. The rearrangement links TRBV26 to TRBJ1-3; D remains ambiguous. Germline lookup yields CDR1 KGHPV and CDR2 FQNQEV (reference sequence). This CDR3 has 14 residues. Between the trimmed V and J ends, which lost 4 bases and 0 bases, there was a span of 7 bases. CDR3 in amino acids: CASSHGNSGNTLYF. The part of the CDR3 DNA that was read is TGTGCCAGCAGTCATGGGAATTCTGGAAATACGCTCTAT.

The table lists this clone with a few counts. Mouse gene names and germline throughout. From the germline J gene comes the end of the CDR3, since the read stops 1 residue before it. The V call is TRBV12-1, the J call TRBJ2-7; D is undetermined. The CDR3 consists of 12 residues. V lost 0 bases and J lost 4, with 6 bases in between. Germline V gives CDR1 SGHSN, CDR2 HYEKVE. CDR3 region: CASSLGIYEQYF. The CDR3 DNA, read in part, is TGTGCCAGCTCTCTCGGGATTTATGAACAGTAC.

This clone has only one observation. These gene names are mouse names. The covered CDR3 bases are TGCACCTGCAGTGCAAGGGAACGAAATCAAAACACCTTGTAC. The encoded protein is CTCSARERNQNTLY. The CDR3 reads in full as CTCSARERNQNTLYF. V and J are TRBV1 and TRBJ2-4; D uncertain. Read coverage stops 1 residue before the CDR3 terminus; the germline J gene supplies the remainder. CDR3 length: 15 residues. From germline, CDR1 is NSQYPW and CDR2 LRSPGD (reference sequence). V was clipped by 2 bases and J by 2 bases, with 11 bases between them.